The clone carrying this T cell receptor beta chain was seen a handful of times. Documented time point: pre-treatment sample, taken before nivolumab and TIL therapy. The tumor samples were excised metastases, mostly pleural nodules or supraclavicular lymph nodes. This CDR3 has 12 amino acids. Germline V lookup: CDR1 SGHDT, CDR2 YYEEEE. Trimming took off 7 bases at V and 4 bases at J, with 10 bases between the two ends. The immunoSEQ assay was v3. Profiling relied on immunoSEQ multiplex PCR, and the TCRdb table lists in-frame clones only, not all of them. The repertoire holds more than 90,000 clones, less than 70% seen once, with 10% to 11% in the top ten. These data are taken from a study of TIL therapy for anti-PD-1-resistant metastatic lung cancer. For the study at large: Half of patients were current or former smokers.

The sample was tumor tissue, taken at baseline. The V gene is TRBV5-6, the J gene TRBJ2-3; a weak D match, TRBD2 (5 bases). This TCR was sampled from a person between 30 and 80 years old with non-small cell lung cancer. The CDR3 is CASGYSADTQYF. The CDR3 bases are TGTGCCAGCGGATATAGCGCAGATACGCAGTATTTT.